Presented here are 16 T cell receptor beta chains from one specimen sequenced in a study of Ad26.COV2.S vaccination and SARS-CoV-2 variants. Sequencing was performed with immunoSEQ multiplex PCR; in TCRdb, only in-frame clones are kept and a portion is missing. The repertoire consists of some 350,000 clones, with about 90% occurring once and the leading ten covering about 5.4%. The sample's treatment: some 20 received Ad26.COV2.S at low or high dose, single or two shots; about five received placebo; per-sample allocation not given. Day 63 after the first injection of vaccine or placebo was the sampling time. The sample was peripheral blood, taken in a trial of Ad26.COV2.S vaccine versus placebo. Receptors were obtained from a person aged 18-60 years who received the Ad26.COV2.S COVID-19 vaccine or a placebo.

The CDR3 DNA follows: TGTGCCAGCAGTTCTAACGGACAGGGCAATCAGCCCCAGCATTTT. Translating gives CASSSNGQGNQPQHF. This chain connects TRBV6-2 or TRBV6-3 to TRBJ1-5; the match to TRBD1 covers 7 bases. CDR1 is MNHEY, CDR2 SVGEGT, per germline. With V trimmed by 4 bases and J by 2 bases, 5 bases remained unmatched. CDR3 length equals 15 residues.

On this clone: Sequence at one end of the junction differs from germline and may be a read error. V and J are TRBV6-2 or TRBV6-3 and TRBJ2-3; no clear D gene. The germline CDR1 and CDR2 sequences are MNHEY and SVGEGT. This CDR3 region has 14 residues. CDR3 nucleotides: TGTGCCAGCAGCTACTCCTCCCCCACAGATACGCAGTATTTT. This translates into CASSYSSPTDTQYF.

CDR3 in DNA: TGTGCCAGCAGTTTCACTACACTGAACACTGAAGCTTTCTTT. This sequence encodes CASSFTTLNTEAFF. The chain recombines TRBV7-9 with TRBJ1-1; D is ambiguous. V was pared by 6 bases and J by 0 bases, with 11 bases between. The germline V gene has CDR1 SEHNR and CDR2 FQNEAQ (reference sequence). This CDR3 contains 14 residues. The variable domain in full, with the rest retrieved from reference TRBV7-9 and TRBJ1-1, is DTGVSQNPRHKITKRGQNVTFRCDPISEHNRLYWYRQTLGQGPEFLTYFQNEAQLEKSRLLSDRFSAERPKGSFSTLEIQRTEQGDSAMYLCASSFTTLNTEAFFGQGTRLTVV.

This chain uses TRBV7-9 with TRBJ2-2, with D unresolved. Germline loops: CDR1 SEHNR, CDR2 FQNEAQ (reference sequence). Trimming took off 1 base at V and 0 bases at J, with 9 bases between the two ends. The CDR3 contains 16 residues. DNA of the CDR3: TGTGCCAGCAGCTTAGAATTCGGACCGAACACCGGGGAGCTGTTTTTT. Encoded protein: CASSLEFGPNTGELFF.

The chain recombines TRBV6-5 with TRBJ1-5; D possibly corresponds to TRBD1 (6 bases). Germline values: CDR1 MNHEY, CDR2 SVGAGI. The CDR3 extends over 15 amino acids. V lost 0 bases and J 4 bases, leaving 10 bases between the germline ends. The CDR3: CASSYSNRVNQPQHF. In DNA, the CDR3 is TGTGCCAGCAGTTACTCGAACAGGGTTAATCAGCCCCAGCATTTT.

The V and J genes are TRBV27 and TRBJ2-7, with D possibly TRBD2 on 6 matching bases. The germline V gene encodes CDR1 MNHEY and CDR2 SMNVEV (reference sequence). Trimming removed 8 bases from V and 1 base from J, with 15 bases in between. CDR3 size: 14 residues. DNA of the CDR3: TGTGCCAGCGGAAGTCTGGGGGGTTCCTACGAGCAGTACTTC. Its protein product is CASGSLGGSYEQYF.

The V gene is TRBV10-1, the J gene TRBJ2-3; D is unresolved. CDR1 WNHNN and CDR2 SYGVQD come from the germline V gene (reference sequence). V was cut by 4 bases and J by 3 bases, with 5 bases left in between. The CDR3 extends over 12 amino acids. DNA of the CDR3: TGCGCCAGCAGTGCTGGGACAGATACGCAGTATTTT. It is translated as CASSAGTDTQYF.

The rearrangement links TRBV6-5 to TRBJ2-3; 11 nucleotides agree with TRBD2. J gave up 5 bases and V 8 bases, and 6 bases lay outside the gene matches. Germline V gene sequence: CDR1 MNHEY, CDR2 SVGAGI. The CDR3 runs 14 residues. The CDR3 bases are TGTGCCAGCGGCGATAGCGGGAGGGAAGATACGCAGTATTTT. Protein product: CASGDSGREDTQYF.

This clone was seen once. CDR3 DNA: TGTGCCAGTAGTACCGCCGACAGGTTTGGCGAGACCCAGTACTTC. It specifies CASSTADRFGETQYF. V and J are TRBV19 and TRBJ2-5; possible D gene TRBD1, 6 bases. V lost 4 bases, J lost 5 bases, and 17 bases lay in between. Germline V gives CDR1 LNHDA, CDR2 SQIVND (reference sequence). This CDR3 is 15 amino acids long.

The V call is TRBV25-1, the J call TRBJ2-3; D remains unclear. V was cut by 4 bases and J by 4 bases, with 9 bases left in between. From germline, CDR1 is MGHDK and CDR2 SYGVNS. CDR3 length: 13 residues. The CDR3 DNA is TGTGCCAGCAGTGTACCCTCGGCAGATACGCAGTATTTT. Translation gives CASSVPSADTQYF.

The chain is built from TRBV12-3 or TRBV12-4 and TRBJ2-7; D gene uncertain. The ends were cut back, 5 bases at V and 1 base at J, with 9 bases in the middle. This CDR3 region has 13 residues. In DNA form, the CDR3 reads TGTGCCAGCAGTAACTCGAAGTCCTACGAGCAGTACGTC. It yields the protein CASSNSKSYEQYV.

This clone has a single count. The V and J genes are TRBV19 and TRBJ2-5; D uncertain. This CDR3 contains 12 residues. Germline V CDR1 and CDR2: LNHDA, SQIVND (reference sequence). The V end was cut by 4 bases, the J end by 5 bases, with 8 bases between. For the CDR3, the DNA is TGTGCCAGTAGTAGCCAAGATGAGACCCAGTACTTC. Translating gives CASSSQDETQYF.

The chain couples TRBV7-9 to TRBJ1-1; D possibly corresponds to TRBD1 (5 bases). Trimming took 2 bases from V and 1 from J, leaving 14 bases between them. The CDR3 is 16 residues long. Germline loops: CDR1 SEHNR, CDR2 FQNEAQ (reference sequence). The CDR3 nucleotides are TGTGCCAGCAGCTTAATCGGGGGGAAGGCGAACACTGAAGCTTTCTTT. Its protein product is CASSLIGGKANTEAFF.

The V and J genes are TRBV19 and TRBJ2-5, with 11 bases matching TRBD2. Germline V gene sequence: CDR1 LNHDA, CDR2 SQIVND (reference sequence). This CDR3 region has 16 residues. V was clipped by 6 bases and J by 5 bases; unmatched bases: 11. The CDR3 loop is CASSPFSGGVFETQYF. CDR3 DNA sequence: TGTGCCAGTAGCCCCTTTAGCGGGGGGGTTTTCGAGACCCAGTACTTC.

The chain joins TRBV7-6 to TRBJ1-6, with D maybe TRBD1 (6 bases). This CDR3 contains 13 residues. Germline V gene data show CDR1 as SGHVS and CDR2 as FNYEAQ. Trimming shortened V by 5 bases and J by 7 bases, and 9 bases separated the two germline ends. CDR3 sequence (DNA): TGTGCCAGCAGCCTTACAGGGAATTCACCCCTCCACTTT. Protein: CASSLTGNSPLHF.

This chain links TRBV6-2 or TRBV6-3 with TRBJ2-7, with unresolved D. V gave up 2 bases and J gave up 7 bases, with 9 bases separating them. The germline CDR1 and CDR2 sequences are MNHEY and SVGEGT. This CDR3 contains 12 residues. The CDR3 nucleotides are TGTGCCAGCAGTTACCTCGGTAGGGAGCAGTACGTC. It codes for CASSYLGREQYV.